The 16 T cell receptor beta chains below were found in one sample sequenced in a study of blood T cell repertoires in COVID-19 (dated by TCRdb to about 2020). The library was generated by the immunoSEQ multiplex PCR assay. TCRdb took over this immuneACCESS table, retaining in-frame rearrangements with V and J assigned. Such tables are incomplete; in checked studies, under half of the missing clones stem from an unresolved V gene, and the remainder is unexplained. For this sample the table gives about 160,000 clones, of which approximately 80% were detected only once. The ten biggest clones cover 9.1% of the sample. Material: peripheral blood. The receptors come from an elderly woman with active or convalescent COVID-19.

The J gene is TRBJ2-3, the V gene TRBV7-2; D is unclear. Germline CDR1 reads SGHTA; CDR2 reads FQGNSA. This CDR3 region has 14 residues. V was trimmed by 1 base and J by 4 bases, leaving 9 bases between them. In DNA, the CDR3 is TGTGCCAGCAGCTTAGGAGGATTCGCAGATACGCAGTATTTT. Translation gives CASSLGGFADTQYF.

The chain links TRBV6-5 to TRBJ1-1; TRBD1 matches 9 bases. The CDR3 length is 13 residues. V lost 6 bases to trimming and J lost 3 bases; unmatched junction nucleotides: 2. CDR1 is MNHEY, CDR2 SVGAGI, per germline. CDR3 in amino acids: CASRWTGDTEAFF. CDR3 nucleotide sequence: TGTGCCAGCAGGTGGACAGGGGACACTGAAGCTTTCTTT.

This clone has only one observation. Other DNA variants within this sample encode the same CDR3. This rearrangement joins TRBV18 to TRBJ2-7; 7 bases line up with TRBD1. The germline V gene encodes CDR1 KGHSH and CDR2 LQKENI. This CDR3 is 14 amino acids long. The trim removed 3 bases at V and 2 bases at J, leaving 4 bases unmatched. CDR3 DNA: TGTGCCAGCTCACCTCCGGGACAGACCTACGAGCAGTACTTC. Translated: CASSPPGQTYEQYF.

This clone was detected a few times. CDR3 coding DNA: TGTGCCAGCAGCTTAGCGGGGGGGCTAAATTCACCCCTCCACTTT. Translation: CASSLAGGLNSPLHF. The J gene is TRBJ1-6, the V gene TRBV7-2, with D possibly being TRBD1 (6 bases). Per germline, CDR1 SGHTA and CDR2 FQGNSA. V shed 0 bases and J shed 7 bases, with 10 bases lying between them. This CDR3 contains 15 residues.

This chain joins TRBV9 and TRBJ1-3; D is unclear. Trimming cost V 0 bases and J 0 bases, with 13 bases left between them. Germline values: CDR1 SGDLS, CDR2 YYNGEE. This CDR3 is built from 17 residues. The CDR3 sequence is CASSVDLSGVSGNTIYF. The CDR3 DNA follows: TGTGCCAGCAGCGTAGACCTCTCCGGAGTCTCTGGAAACACCATATATTTT.

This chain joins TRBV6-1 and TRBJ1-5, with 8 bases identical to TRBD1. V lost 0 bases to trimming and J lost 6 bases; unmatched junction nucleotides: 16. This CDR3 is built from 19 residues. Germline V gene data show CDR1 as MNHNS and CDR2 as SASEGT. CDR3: CASSEAPAGQANMGQPQHF. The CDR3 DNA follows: TGTGCCAGCAGTGAAGCGCCGGCGGGACAGGCCAATATGGGTCAGCCCCAGCATTTT.

The CDR3 DNA reads as TGTGCCAGCAGCCCGTGGGACAGGGGGCAAGGTGTGAACACTGAAGCTTTCTTT. The encoded protein is CASSPWDRGQGVNTEAFF. The chain couples TRBV7-2 to TRBJ1-1, with 12 bases matching TRBD1. V was clipped by 5 bases and J by 0 bases; unmatched bases: 10. Germline V gives CDR1 SGHTA, CDR2 FQGNSA. The CDR3 length is 18 residues.

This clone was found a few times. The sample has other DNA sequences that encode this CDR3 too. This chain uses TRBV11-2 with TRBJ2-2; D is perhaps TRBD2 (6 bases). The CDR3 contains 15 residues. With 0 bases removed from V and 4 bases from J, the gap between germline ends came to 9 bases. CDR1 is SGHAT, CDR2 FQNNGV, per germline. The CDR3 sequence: CASSLEGGVTGELFF. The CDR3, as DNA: TGTGCCAGCAGCTTAGAAGGCGGGGTCACCGGGGAGCTGTTTTTT.

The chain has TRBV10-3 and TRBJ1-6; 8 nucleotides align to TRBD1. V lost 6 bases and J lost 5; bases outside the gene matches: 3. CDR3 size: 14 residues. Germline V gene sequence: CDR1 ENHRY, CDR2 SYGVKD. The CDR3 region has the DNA TGTGCCATCAGGCCGGGACAGGATAATTCACCCCTCCACTTT. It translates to CAIRPGQDNSPLHF.

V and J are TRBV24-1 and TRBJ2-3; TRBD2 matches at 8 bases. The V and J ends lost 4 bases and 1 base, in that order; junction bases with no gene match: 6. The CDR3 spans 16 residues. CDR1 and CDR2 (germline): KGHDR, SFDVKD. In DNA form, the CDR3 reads TGTGCCACCAGTGACCCGGGGGGGCCGGGCACAGATACGCAGTATTTT. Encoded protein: CATSDPGGPGTDTQYF.

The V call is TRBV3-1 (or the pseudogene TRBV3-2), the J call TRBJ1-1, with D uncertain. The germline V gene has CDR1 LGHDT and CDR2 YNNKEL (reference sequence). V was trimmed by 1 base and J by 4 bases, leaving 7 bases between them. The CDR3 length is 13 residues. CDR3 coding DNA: TGTGCCAGCAGCCAAGGACGGGTCACTGAAGCTTTCTTT. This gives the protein CASSQGRVTEAFF.

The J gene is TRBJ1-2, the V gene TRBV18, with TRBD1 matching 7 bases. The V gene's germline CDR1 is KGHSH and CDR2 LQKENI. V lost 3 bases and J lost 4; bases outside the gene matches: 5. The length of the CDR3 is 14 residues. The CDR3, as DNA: TGTGCCAGCTCACCGGGACAGAACATCTATGGCTACACCTTC. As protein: CASSPGQNIYGYTF.

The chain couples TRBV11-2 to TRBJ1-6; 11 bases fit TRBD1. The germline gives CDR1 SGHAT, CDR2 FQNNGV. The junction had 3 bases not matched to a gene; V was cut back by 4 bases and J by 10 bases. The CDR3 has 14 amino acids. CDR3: CASSWGQGESPLHF. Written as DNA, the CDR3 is TGTGCCAGCAGCTGGGGACAGGGGGAGTCACCCCTCCACTTT.

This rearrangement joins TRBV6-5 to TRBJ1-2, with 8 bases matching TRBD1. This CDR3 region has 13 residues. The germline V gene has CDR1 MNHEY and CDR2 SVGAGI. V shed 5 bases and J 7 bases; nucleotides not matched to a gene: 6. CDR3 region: CASSQLQGAGYTF. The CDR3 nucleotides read TGTGCCAGCAGTCAGCTTCAGGGGGCTGGCTACACCTTC.

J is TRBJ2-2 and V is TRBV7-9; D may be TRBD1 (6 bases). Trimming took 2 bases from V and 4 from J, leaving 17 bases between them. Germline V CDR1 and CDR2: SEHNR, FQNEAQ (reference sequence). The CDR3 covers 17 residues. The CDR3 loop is CASSLIGPRGTTGELFF. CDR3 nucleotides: TGTGCCAGCAGCTTAATCGGCCCCAGGGGCACCACCGGGGAGCTGTTTTTT. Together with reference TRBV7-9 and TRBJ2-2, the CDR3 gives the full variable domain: DTGVSQNPRHKITKRGQNVTFRCDPISEHNRLYWYRQTLGQGPEFLTYFQNEAQLEKSRLLSDRFSAERPKGSFSTLEIQRTEQGDSAMYLCASSLIGPRGTTGELFFGEGSRLTVL.

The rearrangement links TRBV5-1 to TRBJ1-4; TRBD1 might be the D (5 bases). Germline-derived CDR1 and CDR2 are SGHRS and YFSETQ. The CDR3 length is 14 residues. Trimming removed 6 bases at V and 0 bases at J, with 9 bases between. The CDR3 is CASKQDPTNEKLFF. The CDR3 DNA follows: TGCGCCAGCAAACAGGACCCAACTAATGAAAAACTGTTTTTT. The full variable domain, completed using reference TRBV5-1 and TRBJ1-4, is KAGVTQTPRYLIKTRGQQVTLSCSPISGHRSVSWYQQTPGQGLQFLFEYFSETQRNKGNFPGRFSGRQFSNSRSEMNVSTLELGDSALYLCASKQDPTNEKLFFGSGTQLSVL.